What follows is one T cell receptor (beta chain) and its context. The protocol was immunoSEQ multiplex PCR, while the TCRdb copy is restricted to in-frame clones and leaves out a portion. The sample has 200,000 to 250,000 clones, under 90% seen once. A Seattle source enrolled patients during active infection and followed them longitudinally. Trimming cost V 5 bases and J 4 bases; bases outside gene matches: 10. The CDR3 length is 16 residues. Looked up from germline, CDR1 is SEHNR and CDR2 is FQNEAQ (reference sequence). This record comes from a study of blood T cell repertoires in COVID-19. Across the whole study: From the United States, Italy and Spain came samples of acute and convalescent COVID-19.

This TCR derives from a woman of 80 years or more with COVID-19, enrolled during active disease. The material sequenced was peripheral blood. This chain connects TRBV7-9 to TRBJ1-1, with 10 bases fitting TRBD1. CDR3: CASSADRGHPATEAFF. The CDR3 DNA follows: TGTGCCAGCAGCGCAGACAGGGGGCACCCAGCCACTGAAGCTTTCTTT. The full variable domain, its missing parts supplied by reference TRBV7-9 and TRBJ1-1, is DTGVSQNPRHKITKRGQNVTFRCDPISEHNRLYWYRQTLGQGPEFLTYFQNEAQLEKSRLLSDRFSAERPKGSFSTLEIQRTEQGDSAMYLCASSADRGHPATEAFFGQGTRLTVV.